This T cell receptor beta chain was sequenced during a study of blood T cell repertoires in COVID-19. Turning to the study itself: T cells, B-cell-depleted T cells, or PBMCs supplied cDNA or gDNA.

This clone was observed a single time. The CDR3 is 15 amino acids. Per the germline V gene, CDR1 is SGHTA and CDR2 is FQGNSA. V was trimmed by 5 bases and J by 1 base, leaving 13 bases between them. TCRdb's copy holds only in-frame clones and misses some; the assay was immunoSEQ multiplex PCR. The table lists approximately 70,000 clones, 75% to 95% of them singletons. This TCR derives from a human donor with active COVID-19. The donor label of this sample is uncertain. The chain recombines TRBV7-2 with TRBJ2-3; a weak D match, TRBD2 (6 bases). Sequencing was done on a sample of peripheral blood. CDR3 protein: CASSQTTRRTDTQYF. CDR3 nucleotides: TGTGCCAGCAGCCAAACGACTAGACGCACAGATACGCAGTATTTT.